The entry below gives a single T cell receptor beta chain sequence along with its context. What it binds is unknown. These data come from a study of cytomegalovirus exposure and HLA in healthy donors. Study results and caveats: A later analysis revealed that TCR association rates differed between HLA loci, peaking at DRB1 and bottoming out at HLA-C. The likely origin of a cluster of highly shared sequence variants was a sequencing artifact.

A multiplex PCR was run with 60 Vbeta primers and 13 Jbeta primers. Sequenced by immunoSEQ multiplex PCR; TCRdb stores in-frame clones only, minus some. The table lists 150,000 to 200,000 clones, around three quarters of them singletons. The TCR originated in a man aged 30 to 45 in good health and CMV-seropositive. Sequencing was done on a sample of PBMCs.

This CDR3 reads CASSLVAGGLLYEQYF. CDR3 nucleotide sequence: TGTGCCAGCAGCTTAGTAGCGGGGGGGCTCTTATACGAGCAGTACTTC. J is TRBJ2-7 and V is TRBV7-2; TRBD2 agrees at 11 bases. The CDR3 sequence is 16 residues long. Germline loops: CDR1 SGHTA, CDR2 FQGNSA. V trimming: 1 base; J trimming: 4 bases; junction bases outside the gene matches: 6. The full variable domain, with the rest looked up from reference TRBV7-2 and TRBJ2-7, is GAGVSQSPSNKVTEKGKDVELRCDPISGHTALYWYRQSLGQGLEFLIYFQGNSAPDKSGLPSDRFSAERTGGSVSTLTIQRTQQEDSAVYLCASSLVAGGLLYEQYFGPGTRLTVT.